The 26 T cell receptor beta chains below all came from one sample that was sequenced in a study of PD-L1 blockade in urothelial cancer. The repertoire was sequenced with immunoSEQ multiplex PCR; TCRdb's copy has only in-frame clones and lacks some. In the table there are around 53,000 clones, approximately 85% of which are singletons. As to time point: peripheral blood 6 weeks after treatment start. The source was PBMCs, collected around atezolizumab (anti-PD-L1) treatment. The receptors originated from a man aged 45-65 years with urothelial cancer.

The sample holds many counts of this clone. The genes are TRBV6-6 and TRBJ1-2; D unresolved. Germline V gives CDR1 MNHNY, CDR2 SVGAGI (reference sequence). CDR3 length equals 15 residues. The V end lost 0 bases, the J end lost 1 base, and 9 bases lay between the germline ends. The CDR3 is CASSYSMGDNYGYTF. CDR3 nucleotides: TGTGCCAGCAGTTACTCGATGGGCGATAACTATGGCTACACCTTC.

The chain is built from TRBV9 and TRBJ2-1; weak D call: TRBD1 (5 bases). The CDR3 runs to 15 residues. Trimming took off 0 bases at V and 8 bases at J, with 15 bases between the two ends. Germline CDR1 SGDLS, CDR2 YYNGEE. CDR3 in amino acids: CASSVAAGIQYEQFF. DNA for the CDR3: TGTGCCAGCAGCGTAGCGGCAGGGATTCAATATGAGCAGTTCTTC.

The chain has TRBV4-2 and TRBJ1-5, with D tentatively TRBD1 (5 bases). The CDR3 sequence is 16 residues long. Germline V lookup: CDR1 LGHNA, CDR2 YNFKEQ. V was clipped by 0 bases and J by 7 bases, with 16 bases between them. The CDR3 reads CASSQDPGQSRQPQHF. CDR3 in DNA: TGTGCCAGCAGCCAAGATCCAGGGCAGAGTAGGCAGCCCCAGCATTTT.

The chain joins TRBV7-2 to TRBJ2-3; 8 bases match TRBD2. Germline CDR1 and CDR2: SGHTA and FQGNSA. The ends lost 1 base at V and 4 bases at J; junction bases unmatched: 10. The CDR3 spans 17 residues. The CDR3 coding sequence is TGTGCCAGCAGCTTAGTGAGCGGGAGAGGGTTCGCAGATACGCAGTATTTT. Translated, it gives CASSLVSGRGFADTQYF.

The chain combines TRBV5-4 with TRBJ2-1; 11 bases fit TRBD1. The germline V gene encodes CDR1 SGHNT and CDR2 YYREEE (reference sequence). V was clipped by 0 bases and J by 8 bases; unmatched bases: 7. The CDR3 contains 16 residues. The CDR3 reads CASSLGLGQGADEQFF. The CDR3 nucleotides are TGTGCCAGCAGCTTGGGTCTCGGACAGGGGGCCGATGAGCAGTTCTTC.

This clone was found a few times. The chain combines TRBV7-3 with TRBJ2-1; TRBD1 matches at 10 bases. CDR3 length equals 16 residues. The J segment lost 2 bases and the V segment lost 5 bases, leaving 6 bases of the junction unmatched. Germline-derived CDR1 and CDR2 are SGHTA and FQGTGA. DNA of the CDR3: TGTGCCAGCAGCCGATCGGGACAGGGGCCCTACAATGAGCAGTTCTTC. Translated, it gives CASSRSGQGPYNEQFF.

The chain joins TRBV14 to TRBJ2-3; maybe TRBD2 (5 bases). Trimming stripped 0 bases from V and 2 bases from J, with 15 bases between. The CDR3 covers 17 residues. Germline V gene lookup returns CDR1 SGHDN and CDR2 FVKESK. Here the CDR3 reads CASSQDAAGTTTDTQYF. The CDR3, as DNA: TGTGCCAGCAGCCAAGATGCGGCGGGCACTACCACAGATACGCAGTATTTT.

The rearrangement links TRBV7-8 to TRBJ1-5; 7 nucleotides line up with TRBD1. The CDR3 length is 16 residues. After removal of 0 bases from V and 1 base from J, the junction contained 3 bases not matched to a gene. CDR1 and CDR2 from the germline V gene are SGHVS and FQNEAQ. In DNA form, the CDR3 reads TGTGCCAGCAGCTTAGCTTCGGACAGGAGCAATCAGCCCCAGCATTTT. It specifies CASSLASDRSNQPQHF. Combining the CDR3 with reference TRBV7-8 and TRBJ1-5 gives the whole variable domain GAGVSQSPRYKVAKRGQDVALRCDPISGHVSLFWYQQALGQGPEFLTYFQNEAQLDKSGLPSDRFFAERPEGSVSTLKIQRTQQEDSAVYLCASSLASDRSNQPQHFGDGTRLSIL.

The chain links TRBV6-1 to TRBJ2-7; 7 nucleotides agree with TRBD1. CDR3 length: 15 amino acids. Germline V gives CDR1 MNHNS, CDR2 SASEGT. Trimming took 4 bases from V and 5 from J; bases not matched to a gene: 11. The CDR3 DNA is TGTGCCAGCAGTGTCTCCCACAGGGGTGGAGACGAGCAGTACTTC. Translating gives CASSVSHRGGDEQYF.

V is TRBV9 and J is TRBJ2-3; 13 positions agree with TRBD2. Germline CDR1 and CDR2: SGDLS and YYNGEE. V lost 1 base and J lost 4; bases outside the gene matches: 6. CDR3 size: 17 residues. CDR3 DNA sequence: TGTGCCAGCAGCGTAAGGACTAGCGGGAGCTTCGCAGATACGCAGTATTTT. Residues: CASSVRTSGSFADTQYF.

This clone came up once. This sequence joins TRBV9 and TRBJ2-3; possibly TRBD2 for D (5 bases). V was trimmed by 3 bases and J by 1 base, leaving 12 bases between them. This CDR3 region has 15 residues. Germline V CDR1 and CDR2: SGDLS, YYNGEE. The CDR3 region has the DNA TGTGCCAGCAGCGCCCCCCAGAGGGGCACAGATACGCAGTATTTT. Amino acid sequence: CASSAPQRGTDTQYF.

The chain has TRBV7-3 and TRBJ2-1; 8 nucleotides align to TRBD2. V lost 6 bases to trimming and J lost 1 base; unmatched junction nucleotides: 2. Germline CDR1 reads SGHTA; CDR2 reads FQGTGA. This CDR3 region has 14 residues. CDR3 sequence: CASSRGGSYNEQFF. For the CDR3, the DNA is TGTGCCAGCAGTCGGGGGGGTTCCTACAATGAGCAGTTCTTC.

The chain is built from TRBV19 and TRBJ2-5, with 7 nucleotides matching TRBD2. The V segment lost 2 bases and the J segment 3 bases; nucleotides outside the gene matches: 3. In germline, CDR1 is LNHDA, CDR2 SQIVND (reference sequence). This CDR3 is 14 amino acids long. The CDR3 DNA follows: TGTGCCAGTAGTATACTGGGGACTAAAGAGACCCAGTACTTC. This codes for CASSILGTKETQYF.

The chain is built from TRBV5-1 and TRBJ2-3, with no clear D. There are 15 residues in the CDR3. Deletions cut 0 bases from V and 4 bases from J, with 12 bases between. Germline CDR1 is SGHRS and CDR2 is YFSETQ. CDR3 nucleotide sequence: TGCGCCAGCAGCTTGGCCAATGCGGTGGCAGATACGCAGTATTTT. Encoded protein: CASSLANAVADTQYF.

CDR3 region: CASSRYNEQFF. In DNA form, the CDR3 reads TGTGCCAGCAGTCGCTACAATGAGCAGTTCTTC. The V and J genes are TRBV7-9 and TRBJ2-1; D uncertain. This CDR3 is built from 11 residues. Germline V CDR1 and CDR2: SEHNR, FQNEAQ (reference sequence). V was pared by 6 bases and J by 3 bases, with 3 bases between.

This CDR3 reads CASSLTSPGRGVSPLHF. For the CDR3, the DNA is TGTGCCAGCAGCTTAACAAGCCCGGGGAGGGGTGTTTCACCCCTCCACTTT. This chain uses TRBV7-3 with TRBJ1-6; TRBD1 might be the D (5 bases). Looked up from germline, CDR1 is SGHTA and CDR2 is FQGTGA. The CDR3 contains 17 residues. V was clipped by 0 bases and J by 9 bases, with 18 bases between them.

This clone was seen more than once but under ten times. This chain links TRBV30 with TRBJ1-1; tentatively, D is TRBD1 (6 bases). Germline values: CDR1 GTSNPN, CDR2 SVGIG (reference sequence). Trimming took 4 bases from V and 6 from J, leaving 21 bases between them. The length of the CDR3 is 15 residues. The CDR3 bases are TGTGCCTGGAAGCAGGGGACCATCCAACTTTCTGAAGCTTTCTTT. It translates to CAWKQGTIQLSEAFF.

This rearrangement joins TRBV6-5 to TRBJ2-7, with TRBD2 matching over 9 bases. CDR3 length: 15 amino acids. Germline values: CDR1 MNHEY, CDR2 SVGAGI. The trim removed 6 bases at V and 3 bases at J, leaving 9 bases unmatched. CDR3 protein: CASSRPGLASYEQYF. CDR3 bases: TGTGCCAGCAGCCGCCCTGGACTAGCGAGCTACGAGCAGTACTTC.

The chain links TRBV19 to TRBJ2-1; 10 bases align to TRBD2. After removal of 3 bases from V and 6 bases from J, the junction contained 5 bases not matched to a gene. The CDR3 consists of 15 residues. The germline V gene has CDR1 LNHDA and CDR2 SQIVND (reference sequence). The CDR3 coding sequence is TGTGCCAGTAGTATCTCTAGCGGGAGTCTCAATGAGCAGTTCTTC. Translation: CASSISSGSLNEQFF.

This clone was recorded a few times. Compared with germline, one end of the junction differs, possibly owing to a read error. V is TRBV25-1 and J is TRBJ2-7, with TRBD1 matching 11 bases. Per the germline V gene, CDR1 is MGHDK and CDR2 is SYGVNS. The CDR3 is 13 amino acids. The CDR3 reads CASSGPGTGGILF. CDR3 sequence (DNA): TGTGCCAGCAGTGGGCCCGGGACAGGGGGAATCCTTTTC.

The genes are TRBV19 and TRBJ2-7, with no clear D. Trimming cost V 2 bases and J 3 bases, with 8 bases left between them. The CDR3 covers 13 residues. CDR1 is LNHDA, CDR2 SQIVND, per germline (reference sequence). This CDR3 reads CASSISSNYEQYF. CDR3 nucleotides: TGTGCCAGTAGTATATCAAGCAACTACGAGCAGTACTTC.

The chain has TRBV4-1 and TRBJ1-4; possibly TRBD1 for D (5 bases). V lost 4 bases and J lost 8, with 17 bases in between. From germline, CDR1 is MGHRA and CDR2 YSYEKL. This CDR3 region has 15 residues. The CDR3 DNA reads TGCGCCAGCAGCCCGATGGGACTCGAGGGGGAAAAACTGTTTTTT. Protein: CASSPMGLEGEKLFF.

The J gene is TRBJ2-1, the V gene TRBV7-2; 7 bases map to TRBD2. The germline gives CDR1 SGHTA, CDR2 FQGNSA. The CDR3 is made up of 13 amino acids. J was trimmed by 8 bases and V by 3 bases; bases with no gene match: 4. The DNA for the CDR3 is TGTGCCAGCAGCTTTCGCGGGAGAGATGAGCAGTTCTTC. Its translation is CASSFRGRDEQFF.

The rearrangement links TRBV7-2 to TRBJ1-5; no firm D call. The V gene's germline CDR1 is SGHTA and CDR2 FQGNSA. The CDR3 is made up of 12 amino acids. Trimming removed 5 bases at V and 3 bases at J, with 5 bases between. CDR3 amino acids: CASSPNNQPQHF. The CDR3 DNA is TGTGCCAGCAGCCCCAACAATCAGCCCCAGCATTTT.

The rearrangement links TRBV27 to TRBJ2-7; 10 bases are shared with TRBD2. V shed 6 bases and J 3 bases; nucleotides not matched to a gene: 8. CDR3 size: 15 residues. Looked up from germline, CDR1 is MNHEY and CDR2 is SMNVEV (reference sequence). This chain's CDR3 is CASSASSGSFYEQYF. CDR3 DNA: TGTGCCAGCAGCGCCTCTAGCGGGAGTTTCTACGAGCAGTACTTC.

The J gene is TRBJ2-1, the V gene TRBV5-1; D is unclear. Per germline, CDR1 SGHRS and CDR2 YFSETQ. Trimming took off 0 bases at V and 1 base at J, with 8 bases between the two ends. The CDR3 consists of 15 residues. In DNA, the CDR3 is TGCGCCAGCAGCTTGGACAGTTCATCCTACAATGAGCAGTTCTTC. Its protein product is CASSLDSSSYNEQFF.